The rows below give T cell receptor beta chains drawn from one sample of a study of technical replicates of blood from a handful of donors. Generated by immunoSEQ multiplex PCR, the TCRdb table keeps only in-frame clones and is missing some. Among about 64,000 clones listed, 86% were seen once. Sequences were obtained from PBMCs. Receptors originate from a human donor in good health. Some clones in this sample may be carry-over from other donors' samples. The CDR3 runs from the conserved cysteine through the conserved F or W. The D gene is left open where the match is weak. Some rows have no size entry. The others give once, few or many, or a class for an expanded clone.

>-|TRBJ2-5|-|TRBV7-2
TGTGCCAGCAGCCCTCGGGCAGGGGTCGGAGAGACCCAGTACTTC
CASSPRAGVGETQYF
>TRBD2|TRBJ2-1|-|TRBV6-5
TGTGCCAGCAGCCTCCGGGGGGGCGATGAGCAGTTCTTC
CASSLRGGDEQFF
>TRBD1|TRBJ1-5|-|TRBV7-3
TGTGCCAGCAGCTTCCCACAGGGGTTCCAGCATTTT
CASSFPQGFQHF
>TRBD1|TRBJ2-7|-|TRBV7-2
TGTGCCAGCAGCTCTTCGGGACAGGGGATATACGAGCAGTACTTC
CASSSSGQGIYEQYF
>TRBD1|TRBJ2-1|-|TRBV7-8
TGTGCCAGCAGCCCGGACAGGAATGAGCAGTTCTTC
CASSPDRNEQFF
>TRBD2|TRBJ2-7|-|TRBV4-2
TGTGCCAGCAGCCAAGATAGGGAGACTAGCGGGCATCTCCGGTGGTACGAGCAGTACTTC
CASSQDRETSGHLRWYEQYF
>-|TRBJ1-1|-|TRBV5-1
TGCGCCAGCAGACCCCATACAGATAAGAACACTGAAGCTTTCTTT
CASRPHTDKNTEAFF
>TRBD2|TRBJ2-1|-|TRBV7-8
TGTGCCAGCAGCTACCTAATCGGGGCGGGAGGGCCCGGTGAGCAGTTCTTC
CASSYLIGAGGPGEQFF
>-|TRBJ2-5|-|TRBV6-6
TGTGCCAGCAGTCCCGTCGCAGTTGGGACCCAGTACTTC
CASSPVAVGTQYF
>-|TRBJ1-1|-|TRBV25-1
TGTGCCAGCAGTGAATCGCGAGGGGGTGGGGGTGCTTTCTTT
CASSESRGGGGAFF
>TRBD2|TRBJ2-7|-|TRBV5-4
TGTGCCAGCAGCCTGACCGGGACTAGGACTGGGGAGCAGTACTTC
CASSLTGTRTGEQYF
>-|TRBJ1-1|-|TRBV5-5
TGTGCCAGCAGCTTGTCAGAGAACACTGAAGCTTTCTTT
CASSLSENTEAFF
>TRBD1|TRBJ1-1|few|TRBV5-1
TGCGCCAGCAGCTTGGGACAGGGAATTGGTACTGAAGCTTTCTTT
CASSLGQGIGTEAFF
>TRBD2|TRBJ2-4|-|TRBV4-2
TGTGCCAGCAGCCAAGATTTAGCGGGGGGGGAAAACATTCAGTACTTC
CASSQDLAGGENIQYF
>-|TRBJ1-2|-|TRBV7-2
TGTGCCAGCAGCCAAAATATCCGAGGTGGCTACACCTTC
CASSQNIRGGYTF
>TRBD2|TRBJ2-7|-|TRBV7-9
TGTGCCAGCAGCTTACATCTAGCGGATATCTACGAGCAGTACTTC
CASSLHLADIYEQYF
>TRBD1|TRBJ1-1|-|TRBV5-1
TGCGCCAGCAGCTTGGGGACAGGGCTGAACGAGGAAGCTTTCTTT
CASSLGTGLNEEAFF
>TRBD2|TRBJ2-7|-|TRBV7-2
TGTGCCAGCAGCCACGGCGAACTAGCGGGAGGGTACGAGCAGTACTTC
CASSHGELAGGYEQYF
>TRBD1|TRBJ2-7|-|TRBV10-1
TGCGCCAGCAGTACTCTCCAGGGGGCTTACGAGCAGTACTTC
CASSTLQGAYEQYF
>-|TRBJ1-2|-|TRBV2
TGTGCCAGCAGGAGCCAGGTAAATGGCTACACCTTC
CASRSQVNGYTF
>-|TRBJ2-5|few|TRBV13
TGTGCCAGCAGCGTACAGGGTGAGTGGCGAGAGACCCAGTACTTC
CASSVQGEWRETQYF
>-|TRBJ2-5|-|TRBV7-3
TGTGCCAGCAGCTTAGGGCCGGCTTTGGGGACCCAGTACTTC
CASSLGPALGTQYF
>TRBD2|TRBJ2-1|-|TRBV11-2
TGTGCCAGCAGCTGGACTAGCGGGGATTACAATGAGCAGTTCTTC
CASSWTSGDYNEQFF
>-|TRBJ1-2|-|TRBV5-6
TGTGCCAGCAGCCTCGGGTCTACTAACTATGGCTACACCTTC
CASSLGSTNYGYTF
>-|TRBJ1-5|-|TRBV7-8
TGTGCCAGCAGCCAAAACAGGGTCCAGCCCCAGCATTTT
CASSQNRVQPQHF
>-|TRBJ2-7|once|TRBV6-1
TGTGCCAGCAGTGAATATGGCCCAAATCATTACGAGCAGTACTTC
CASSEYGPNHYEQYF
>TRBD1|TRBJ1-2|-|TRBV6-1
TGTGCCAGCAGGGACAACCAGGGGGCCTACACCTTC
CASRDNQGAYTF
>-|TRBJ2-7|-|TRBV4-3
TGCGCCAGCAGCCAAGATCGGGGGACCTACGAGCAGTACTTC
CASSQDRGTYEQYF
>-|TRBJ2-7|-|TRBV7-9
TGTGCCAGCAGCCCCTACGGGTATTACGAGCAGTACTTC
CASSPYGYYEQYF
>-|TRBJ2-1|once|TRBV5-4
TGTGCCAGCAGCTTGAACTCAAACAATGAGCAGTTCTTC
CASSLNSNNEQFF
>TRBD2|TRBJ2-1|-|TRBV6-6
TGTGCCAGACGCGGGGGGGCAGGGGACAATGAGCAGTTCTTC
CARRGGAGDNEQFF
>TRBD1|TRBJ1-4|-|TRBV5-4
TGTGCCAGCAGCTTACAGGGGGCGCGGGAGGAAAAACTGTTTTTT
CASSLQGAREEKLFF
>-|TRBJ2-3|-|TRBV6-4
TGTGCCAGCAGTGAGCGGGGAACAGATACGCAGTATTTT
CASSERGTDTQYF
>-|TRBJ1-2|-|TRBV14
TGTGCCAGCAGCCGCAACAGGGCTGGCTACACCTTC
CASSRNRAGYTF
>TRBD1|TRBJ2-3|-|TRBV7-9
TGTGCCGTCCTCCCTCCGGGACAGGACTTTCCAGATACGCAGTATTTT
CAVLPPGQDFPDTQYF